This T cell receptor (beta chain) was profiled in a study of T cells after yellow fever vaccination (dated by TCRdb to 2018 to 2020). The study in broad terms: The SMART-Seq v4 Ultra Low Input RNA kit was used to prepare libraries from fractions with low cell numbers. Blood was drawn at multiple timepoints before and after primary and secondary immunization, with bulk PBMC replicates and cell subsets isolated. Two healthy male donors, one aged 18 to 30 and one aged 30 to 40 years, made up the cohort. Bulk TCR alpha and beta repertoires were sequenced longitudinally to track T-cell clones before and after primary and booster YFV17D yellow fever vaccination.

The intended sense of this specimen's treatment or condition label: live attenuated yellow fever vaccine strain. A standard Ficoll-Paque protocol was used to isolate PBMCs from peripheral blood. CD4 and CD8 T-cell fractions were isolated with Dynabeads CD4 and CD8 positive selection kits. TriZol was used to extract RNA from bulk PBMCs, CD4 and CD8 fractions, and dextramer-positive and dextramer-negative fractions. This clonotype was seen ten or more times. No cognate antigen has been identified for it. It has no much larger one-base neighbor in the sample; base qualities were not kept. V and J are truncated by 2 bases and 8 bases respectively, leaving an intervening sequence of 22 bases. CDR1 and CDR2 are drawn from the germline V gene: SGHRS, YFSETQ. The CDR3 holds 16 amino acids from the cysteine to the phenylalanine. The retained sequence is limited to the CDR3, 48 bases, with the frame set at the first base.

Summary of the overall study and its limitations: After the booster, most of the clones that had expanded following primary vaccination were detected again (roughly 96% of CD4 and around nine tenths of CD8), which suggests that memory was broadly maintained. Compared with the primary T-cell response, the secondary T-cell response was faster but weaker, reaching its peak on day 5 rather than on day 15. The study included only two donors, which limits how far the findings can be generalized. A small share of clonotypes was detected in both CD4 and CD8 compartments, with the overlap likely arising from convergent recombination. Computational filtering was needed because FACS-sorted repertoires could contain abundant contaminating clonotypes from the bulk population.

Synthesis of TCR cDNA relied on 5'RACE template switching, a step that introduced a universal primer site along with unique molecular identifiers. Priming for cDNA synthesis came from both the TCR alpha and TCR beta constant segments. Two PCR steps were used to amplify libraries, with sample barcodes and sequencing adapters being added in the second step. Sequencing of libraries was performed on Illumina HiSeq 2500 (2x100 bp) or NovaSeq (2x150 bp). Turning to the authors' computational methods: Demultiplexing of reads and collapsing into UMI consensus sequences were performed with MIGEC, and V(D)J alignment was carried out with MiXCR. Vaccine-responding clonotypes were defined with edgeR using replicate PBMC samples, requiring FDR below 0.01 and a log2 fold change above 5 up to day 15. CD4 or CD8 identity was assigned to each bulk clonotype according to whether the clonotype was present at higher abundance in the sequenced CD4 repertoire or the sequenced CD8 repertoire. The public sequencing data were trimmed at Q25 with fastp and processed into clonotypes with MiXCR by TCRdb, which kept only in-frame beta chains. Under each unique CDR3 protein, matching rows form one entry showing the most common genes and DNA. TCRdb, rather than the study authors, made the V and J calls. This sample gives 110,000 or so distinct CDR3 sequences in total; roughly 6.8% of them show up just once. 2.7% of the sample goes to the ten largest clones.

The specimen comprised CD4+ T cells sorted from PBMCs, sampled approximately 40 days after the first yellow fever vaccination. The chain was built from TRBV5-1 and TRBJ1-2; a tentative D call is TRBD1 (5 bases match). This clonotype was obtained from a man between 18 and 35 years old who received the YFV17D yellow fever vaccine. The DNA is as follows: TGCGCCAGCAGCTTCTTCCCGGGACCAGGGTTTGGGGGCTACACCTTC. Its amino acids are CASSFFPGPGFGGYTF.